This TCR beta chain was captured in a study of identical twins. This CDR3 region has 13 residues. The germline V gene has CDR1 SNHLY and CDR2 FYNNEI. V was cut by 3 bases and J by 1 base, with 6 bases left in between. This clonotype was observed at least ten times. As yet, its antigen is unknown. TCRdb reprocessed the 5' RACE reads via MiXCR and lists one record per CDR3 protein. The sample yields over 200,000 distinct CDR3 sequences, roughly 10% seen once. Overall study findings and caveats: Zero-insertion results could be subject to partial confounding by invariant MAIT and iNKT cells. For out-of-frame beta sequences, excess twin sharing was weaker.

The TCR originated in a young woman in good health. The chain combines TRBV2 with TRBJ1-1, with no clear D. Input material: memory (CD45RO+) T cells sorted from blood. The DNA for the CDR3 is TGTGCCAGCAGTGAGGGCAGGAACACTGAAGCTTTCTTT. It yields the protein CASSEGRNTEAFF.